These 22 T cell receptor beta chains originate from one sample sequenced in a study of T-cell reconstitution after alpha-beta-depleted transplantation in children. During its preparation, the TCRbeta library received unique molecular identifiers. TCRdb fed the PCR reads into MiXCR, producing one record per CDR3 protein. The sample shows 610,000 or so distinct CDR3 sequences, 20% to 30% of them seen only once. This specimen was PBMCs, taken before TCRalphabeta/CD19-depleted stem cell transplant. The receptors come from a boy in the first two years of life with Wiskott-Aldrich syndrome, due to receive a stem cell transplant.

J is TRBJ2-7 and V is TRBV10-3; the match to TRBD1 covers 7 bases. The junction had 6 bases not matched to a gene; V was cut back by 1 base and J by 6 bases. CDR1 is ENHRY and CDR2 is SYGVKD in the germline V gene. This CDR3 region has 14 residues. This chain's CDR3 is CAISELGTATEQYF. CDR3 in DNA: TGTGCCATCAGTGAGTTGGGGACAGCGACCGAGCAGTACTTC.

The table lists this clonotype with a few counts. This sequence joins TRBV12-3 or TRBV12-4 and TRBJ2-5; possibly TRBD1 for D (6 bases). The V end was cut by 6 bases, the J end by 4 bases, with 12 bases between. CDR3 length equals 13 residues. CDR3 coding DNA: TGTGCCAGCAGGACGACAGGTACAGAGACCCAGTACTTC. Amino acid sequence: CASRTTGTETQYF.

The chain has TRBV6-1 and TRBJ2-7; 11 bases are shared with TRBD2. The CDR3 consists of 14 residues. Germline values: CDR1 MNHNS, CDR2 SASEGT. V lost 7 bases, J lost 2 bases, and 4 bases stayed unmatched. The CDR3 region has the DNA TGTGCCAGCAACCCGGGACTAGCGGCCTACGAGCAGTACTTC. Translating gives CASNPGLAAYEQYF.

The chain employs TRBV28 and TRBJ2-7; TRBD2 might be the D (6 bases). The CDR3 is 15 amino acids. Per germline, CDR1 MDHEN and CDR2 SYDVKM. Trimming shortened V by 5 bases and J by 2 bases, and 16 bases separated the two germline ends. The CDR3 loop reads CASSPQGGFPYEQYF. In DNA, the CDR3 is TGTGCCAGCAGTCCCCAGGGAGGTTTTCCCTACGAGCAGTACTTC.

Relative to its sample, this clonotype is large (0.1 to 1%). The CDR3 loop reads CASSRRGPGELFF. The DNA of the CDR3 is TGTGCCAGCAGTAGGAGGGGCCCCGGGGAGCTGTTTTTT. V and J are TRBV28 and TRBJ2-2, with D possibly TRBD2 on 6 matching bases. Trimming stripped 5 bases from V and 6 bases from J, with 10 bases between. Germline CDR1 reads MDHEN; CDR2 reads SYDVKM. The CDR3 covers 13 residues.

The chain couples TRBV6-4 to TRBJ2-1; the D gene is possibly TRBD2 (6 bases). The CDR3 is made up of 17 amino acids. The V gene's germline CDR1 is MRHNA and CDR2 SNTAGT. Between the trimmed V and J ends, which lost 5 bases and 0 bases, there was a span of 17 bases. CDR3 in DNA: TGTGCCAGCAGTAGACTAGAGCCTGTCAGCTCCTACAATGAGCAGTTCTTC. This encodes CASSRLEPVSSYNEQFF.

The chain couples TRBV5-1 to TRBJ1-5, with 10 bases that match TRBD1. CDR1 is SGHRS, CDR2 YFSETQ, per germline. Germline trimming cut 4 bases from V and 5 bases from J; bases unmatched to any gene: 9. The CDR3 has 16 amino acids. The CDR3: CASSLDPGQGYQPQHF. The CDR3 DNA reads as TGCGCCAGCAGCCTAGACCCGGGACAGGGGTATCAGCCCCAGCATTTT.

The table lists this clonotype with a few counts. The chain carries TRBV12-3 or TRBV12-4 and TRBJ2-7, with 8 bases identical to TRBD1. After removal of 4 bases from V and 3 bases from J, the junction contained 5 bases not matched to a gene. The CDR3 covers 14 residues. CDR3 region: CASSSTGEFYEQYF. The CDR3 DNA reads TGTGCCAGCAGTTCGACAGGGGAGTTCTACGAGCAGTACTTC.

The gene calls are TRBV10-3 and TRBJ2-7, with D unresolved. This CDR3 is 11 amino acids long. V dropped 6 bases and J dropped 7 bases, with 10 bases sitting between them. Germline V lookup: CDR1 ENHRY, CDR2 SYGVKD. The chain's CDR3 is CAIRSLGEQYF. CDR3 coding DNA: TGTGCCATCAGAAGCCTTGGAGAGCAGTACTTC.

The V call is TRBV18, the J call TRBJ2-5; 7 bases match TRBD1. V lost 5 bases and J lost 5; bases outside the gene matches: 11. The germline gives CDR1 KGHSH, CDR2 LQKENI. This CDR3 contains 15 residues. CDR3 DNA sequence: TGTGCCAGCTCAAACTACAGGGGTCCTGGGGAGACCCAGTACTTC. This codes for CASSNYRGPGETQYF.

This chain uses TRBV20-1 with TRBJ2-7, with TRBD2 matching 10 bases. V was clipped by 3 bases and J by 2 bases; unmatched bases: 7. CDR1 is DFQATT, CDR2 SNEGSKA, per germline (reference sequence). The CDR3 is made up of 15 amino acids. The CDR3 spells CSARVGTSVAYEQYF. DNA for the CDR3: TGCAGTGCTAGGGTCGGGACTAGCGTCGCCTACGAGCAGTACTTC.

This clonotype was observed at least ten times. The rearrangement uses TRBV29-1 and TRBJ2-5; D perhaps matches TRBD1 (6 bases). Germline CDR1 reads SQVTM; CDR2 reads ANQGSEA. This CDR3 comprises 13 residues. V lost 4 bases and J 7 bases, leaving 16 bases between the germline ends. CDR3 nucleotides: TGCAGCGTTGGAGTCAGGGGATTTGGGACCCAGTACTTC. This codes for CSVGVRGFGTQYF.

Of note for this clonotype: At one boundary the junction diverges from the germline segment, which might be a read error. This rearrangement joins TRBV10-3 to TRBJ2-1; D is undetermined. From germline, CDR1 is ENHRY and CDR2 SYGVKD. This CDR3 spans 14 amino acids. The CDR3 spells CAISSRYSCNEQFF. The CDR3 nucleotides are TGTGCCATCTCATCGCGGTACTCCTGCAATGAGCAGTTCTTC.

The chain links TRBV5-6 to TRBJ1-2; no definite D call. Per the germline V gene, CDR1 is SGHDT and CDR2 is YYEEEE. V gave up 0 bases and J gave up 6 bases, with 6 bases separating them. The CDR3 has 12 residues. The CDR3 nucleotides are TGTGCCAGCAGCTTGGACATTCATGGCTACACCTTC. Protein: CASSLDIHGYTF. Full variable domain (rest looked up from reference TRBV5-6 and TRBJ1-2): DAGVTQSPTHLIKTRGQQVTLRCSPKSGHDTVSWYQQALGQGPQFIFQYYEEEERQRGNFPDRFSGHQFPNYSSELNVNALLLGDSALYLCASSLDIHGYTFGSGTRLTVV.

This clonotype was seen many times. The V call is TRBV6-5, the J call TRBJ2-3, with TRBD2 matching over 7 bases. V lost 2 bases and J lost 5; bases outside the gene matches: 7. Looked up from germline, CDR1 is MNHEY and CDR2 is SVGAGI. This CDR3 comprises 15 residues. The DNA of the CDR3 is TGTGCCAGCAGTTACATAGCGGGTACTCGAGATACGCAGTATTTT. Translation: CASSYIAGTRDTQYF.

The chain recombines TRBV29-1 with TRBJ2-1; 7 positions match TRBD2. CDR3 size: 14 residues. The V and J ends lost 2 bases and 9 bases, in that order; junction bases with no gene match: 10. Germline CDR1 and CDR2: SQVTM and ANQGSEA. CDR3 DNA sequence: TGCAGCGTTGAATACGGGGGAGGGCCCCTTGAGCAGTTCTTC. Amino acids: CSVEYGGGPLEQFF.

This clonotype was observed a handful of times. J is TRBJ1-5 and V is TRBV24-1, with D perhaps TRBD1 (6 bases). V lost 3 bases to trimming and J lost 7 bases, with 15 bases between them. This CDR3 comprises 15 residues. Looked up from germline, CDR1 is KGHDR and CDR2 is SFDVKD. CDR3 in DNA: TGTGCCACCAGTGATCCCCGCGCAGGGGAACAGCCCCAGCATTTT. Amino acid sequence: CATSDPRAGEQPQHF.

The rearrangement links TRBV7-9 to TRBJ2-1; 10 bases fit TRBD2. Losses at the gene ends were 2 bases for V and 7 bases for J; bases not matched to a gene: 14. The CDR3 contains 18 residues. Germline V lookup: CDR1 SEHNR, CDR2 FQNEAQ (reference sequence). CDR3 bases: TGTGCCAGCAGCTTAACCCTCGGGCCAGCGGGAGGGAAAAATGAGCAGTTCTTC. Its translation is CASSLTLGPAGGKNEQFF.

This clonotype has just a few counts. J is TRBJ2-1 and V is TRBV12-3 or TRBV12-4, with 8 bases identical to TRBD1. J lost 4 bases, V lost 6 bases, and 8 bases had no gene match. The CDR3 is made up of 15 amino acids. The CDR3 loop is CASRIPGGNYNEQFF. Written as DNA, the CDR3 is TGTGCCAGCAGAATCCCAGGGGGCAATTACAATGAGCAGTTCTTC.

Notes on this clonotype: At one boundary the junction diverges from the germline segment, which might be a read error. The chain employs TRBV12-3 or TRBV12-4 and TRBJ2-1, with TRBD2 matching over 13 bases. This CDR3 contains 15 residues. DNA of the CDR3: TGTGCCAGCACCCTACTAGCGGGAGGGTACAATGGGCAGTTCTTC. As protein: CASTLLAGGYNGQFF.

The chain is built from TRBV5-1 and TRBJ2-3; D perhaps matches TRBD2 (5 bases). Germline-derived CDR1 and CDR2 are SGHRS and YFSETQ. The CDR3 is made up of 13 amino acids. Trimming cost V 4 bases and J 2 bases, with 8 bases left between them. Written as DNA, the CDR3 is TGCGCCAGCAGCGCGGGTTCCACAGATACGCAGTATTTT. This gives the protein CASSAGSTDTQYF.

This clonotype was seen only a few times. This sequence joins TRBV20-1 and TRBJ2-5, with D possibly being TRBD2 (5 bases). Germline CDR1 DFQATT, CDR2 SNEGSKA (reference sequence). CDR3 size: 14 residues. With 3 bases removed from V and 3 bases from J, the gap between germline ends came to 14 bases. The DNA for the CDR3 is TGCAGTGCTAGTCTTCGGACTGAGAAAGAGACCCAGTACTTC. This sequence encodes CSASLRTEKETQYF.